The 21 T cell receptor beta chains given below trace back to one sample, sequenced in a study of T cell responses to AZD1222 COVID-19 vaccine. The assay was immunoSEQ multiplex PCR, and TCRdb's table has in-frame clones only and misses some. The sample includes approximately 28,000 clones, approximately 87% of them seen just once. The sequences come from peripheral blood, collected 28 days after the second AZD1222 dose. The origin of the receptors is an adult who received the AZD1222 COVID-19 vaccine.

The chain employs TRBV19 and TRBJ2-3; TRBD1 matches 11 bases. The germline CDR1 and CDR2 sequences are LNHDA and SQIVND (reference sequence). Trimming at V came to 6 bases and at J to 5 bases, leaving 4 bases not matched to a gene. This CDR3 is built from 14 residues. The CDR3 coding sequence is TGTGCCAGTAGCGGACAGGGGGCGAGAGATACGCAGTATTTT. It is translated as CASSGQGARDTQYF. Combining the CDR3 with reference TRBV19 and TRBJ2-3 gives the whole variable domain DGGITQSPKYLFRKEGQNVTLSCEQNLNHDAMYWYRQDPGQGLRLIYYSQIVNDFQKGDIAEGYSVSREKKESFPLTVTSAQKNPTAFYLCASSGQGARDTQYFGPGTRLTVL.

The chain recombines TRBV20-1 with TRBJ1-1; D gene uncertain. CDR3 length: 11 amino acids. Per germline, CDR1 DFQATT and CDR2 SNEGSKA (reference sequence). V was shortened by 1 base and J by 8 bases, with 8 bases between the two germline ends. As DNA, the CDR3 is TGCAGTGCTAGAGTAGGACCCGAAGCTTTCTTT. As protein: CSARVGPEAFF.

This clone was recorded once. V gene TRBV12-3 or TRBV12-4 combines with J gene TRBJ1-2; D gene uncertain. Trimming took off 3 bases at V and 2 bases at J, with 4 bases between the two ends. This CDR3 has 12 residues. The CDR3 sequence: CASSFGNYGYTF. The CDR3 DNA reads as TGTGCCAGCAGTTTCGGGAACTATGGCTACACCTTC.

The chain recombines TRBV9 with TRBJ1-6, with D hard to call. The ends were cut back, 0 bases at V and 6 bases at J, with 1 base in the middle. The CDR3 loop spans 12 amino acids. Germline CDR1 and CDR2: SGDLS and YYNGEE. The CDR3 sequence: CASSVGNSPLHF. For the CDR3, the DNA is TGTGCCAGCAGCGTAGGTAATTCACCCCTCCACTTT.

The chain employs TRBV6-2 or TRBV6-3 and TRBJ1-3, with D possibly being TRBD1 (5 bases). CDR3 length: 18 residues. CDR1 is MNHEY and CDR2 is SVGEGT in the germline V gene. With 2 bases removed from V and 0 bases from J, the gap between germline ends came to 17 bases. CDR3 residues: CASSYSRAGPTSGNTIYF. The CDR3 nucleotides read TGTGCCAGCAGTTACAGCAGGGCAGGCCCTACCTCTGGAAACACCATATATTTT.

This clone has a handful of counts. The CDR3 DNA is TGTGCCAGCAGTTATAACCTCGGAATAACTCGAGGGGAGCTGTTTTTT. This encodes CASSYNLGITRGELFF. The V gene is TRBV6-2 or TRBV6-3, the J gene TRBJ2-2; D is uncertain. CDR1 is MNHEY, CDR2 SVGEGT, per germline. The CDR3 extends over 16 amino acids. The V end lost 3 bases, the J end lost 8 bases, and 19 bases lay between the germline ends.

The V and J genes are TRBV29-1 and TRBJ2-2, with a tentative D call TRBD1 (6 bases). This CDR3 has 12 residues. CDR1 is SQVTM, CDR2 ANQGSEA, per germline. V gave up 6 bases and J gave up 1 base, with 6 bases separating them. DNA for the CDR3: TGCAGCGTGACAGGGAACACCGGGGAGCTGTTTTTT. Encoded protein: CSVTGNTGELFF.

This clone is labeled as medium-sized. The genes are TRBV6-2 or TRBV6-3 and TRBJ1-5; D is undetermined. This CDR3 is built from 18 residues. Germline V lookup: CDR1 MNHEY, CDR2 SVGEGT. V dropped 5 bases and J dropped 0 bases, with 20 bases sitting between them. CDR3 bases: TGTGCCAGCAGTCCCAATGGGAGGGCGGGAGATAGCAATCAGCCCCAGCATTTT. Its protein is CASSPNGRAGDSNQPQHF.

The J gene is TRBJ1-2, the V gene TRBV3-1 (or the pseudogene TRBV3-2), with 7 nucleotides matching TRBD1. V lost 4 bases to trimming and J lost 0 bases; unmatched junction nucleotides: 5. This CDR3 is built from 15 residues. Germline CDR1 and CDR2: LGHDT and YNNKEL (reference sequence). The CDR3 nucleotides are TGTGCCAGCAGCCTTCGGACAGGTCCTAACTATGGCTACACCTTC. Amino acids: CASSLRTGPNYGYTF.

V and J are TRBV10-3 and TRBJ1-1, with 7 bases lining up with TRBD1. CDR1 is ENHRY and CDR2 is SYGVKD in the germline V gene. This CDR3 has 14 amino acids. V shed 3 bases and J 3 bases; nucleotides not matched to a gene: 4. DNA of the CDR3: TGTGCCATCAGTGAAGGACAGGAACACACTGAAGCTTTCTTT. This encodes CAISEGQEHTEAFF.

This sequence joins TRBV7-2 and TRBJ2-2; 8 bases agree with TRBD1. The germline V gene encodes CDR1 SGHTA and CDR2 FQGNSA. The CDR3 runs 16 residues. With V trimmed by 5 bases and J by 7 bases, 12 bases remained unmatched. The DNA of the CDR3 is TGTGCCAGCAGCCCCGGGGCAGGGGGCATTGTCGGGGAGCTGTTTTTT. Translating it yields CASSPGAGGIVGELFF.

This clone appeared a few times. The genes are TRBV3-1 (or the pseudogene TRBV3-2) and TRBJ1-6; D not certain. CDR1 LGHDT and CDR2 YNNKEL come from the germline V gene (reference sequence). The CDR3 runs 13 residues. V shed 0 bases and J shed 7 bases, with 4 bases lying between them. CDR3 nucleotides: TGTGCCAGCAGCCAAGACGGAAATTCACCCCTCCACTTT. Translation: CASSQDGNSPLHF.

The V and J genes are TRBV5-1 and TRBJ1-1; no definite D call. The V and J ends lost 0 bases and 4 bases respectively, with 10 bases between them. Germline CDR1 is SGHRS and CDR2 is YFSETQ. This CDR3 contains 14 residues. The CDR3 loop reads CASSLVGLLTEAFF. The CDR3 DNA reads TGCGCCAGCAGCTTGGTTGGTTTGCTCACTGAAGCTTTCTTT.

The chain is built from TRBV7-2 and TRBJ2-7; no firm D call. The CDR3 loop spans 17 amino acids. Germline assignment: CDR1 SGHTA and CDR2 FQGNSA. V lost 0 bases to trimming and J lost 4 bases, with 19 bases between them. The CDR3 nucleotides are TGTGCCAGCAGCTTAGCGTCAAGCGAGAGTTTTATGTACGAGCAGTACTTC. Amino acid sequence: CASSLASSESFMYEQYF.

The J gene is TRBJ1-5, the V gene TRBV7-9; D not certain. CDR3 length: 14 amino acids. The V gene's germline CDR1 is SEHNR and CDR2 FQNEAQ (reference sequence). Trimming took 2 bases from V and 6 from J, leaving 11 bases between them. CDR3 nucleotides: TGTGCCAGCAGCTTAACTGGAGGGCCTCAGCCCCAGCATTTT. This sequence encodes CASSLTGGPQPQHF. The entire variable domain, with the rest obtained from reference TRBV7-9 and TRBJ1-5, is as follows: DTGVSQNPRHKITKRGQNVTFRCDPISEHNRLYWYRQTLGQGPEFLTYFQNEAQLEKSRLLSDRFSAERPKGSFSTLEIQRTEQGDSAMYLCASSLTGGPQPQHFGDGTRLSIL.

This chain joins TRBV2 and TRBJ1-6; D perhaps matches TRBD1 (5 bases). This CDR3 is built from 15 residues. CDR1 is SNHLY and CDR2 is FYNNEI in the germline V gene. Trimming removed 9 bases at V and 0 bases at J, with 12 bases between. The CDR3 sequence is CARGVISSYNSPLHF. CDR3 DNA: TGTGCCAGAGGGGTTATTAGCTCCTATAATTCACCCCTCCACTTT.

The J gene is TRBJ1-4, the V gene TRBV6-5; a weak D match, TRBD1 (5 bases). The CDR3 consists of 14 residues. Between the trimmed V and J ends, which lost 8 bases and 3 bases, there was a span of 13 bases. CDR1 MNHEY and CDR2 SVGAGI come from the germline V gene. The CDR3 protein is CASRQGLANEKLFF. CDR3 bases: TGTGCCAGCCGGCAGGGTCTGGCTAATGAAAAACTGTTTTTT.

The chain links TRBV5-6 to TRBJ2-3; 11 bases map to TRBD2. Unmatched junction bases numbered 6, after V lost 3 bases and J lost 0 bases. Looked up from germline, CDR1 is SGHDT and CDR2 is YYEEEE. CDR3 length equals 17 residues. CDR3 loop: CASSSSGGTTSTDTQYF. DNA of the CDR3: TGTGCCAGCAGCTCTAGCGGGGGGACAACTAGCACAGATACGCAGTATTTT.

This clone was detected only a few times. The V call is TRBV7-9, the J call TRBJ2-5, with D possibly matching TRBD1 (5 bases). V was trimmed by 2 bases and J by 8 bases, leaving 18 bases between them. Germline values: CDR1 SEHNR, CDR2 FQNEAQ (reference sequence). This CDR3 contains 15 residues. The CDR3 DNA sequence: TGTGCCAGCAGCTTATTCGGTCAGGGTGCGGATACCCAGTACTTC. Translation gives CASSLFGQGADTQYF.

The chain joins TRBV5-1 to TRBJ2-1; 7 nucleotides agree with TRBD2. The CDR3 has 15 amino acids. Germline V gene sequence: CDR1 SGHRS, CDR2 YFSETQ. The ends lost 0 bases at V and 7 bases at J; junction bases unmatched: 7. The CDR3 region is CASSLGGGPGNEQFF. CDR3 nucleotide sequence: TGCGCCAGCAGCTTGGGCGGGGGACCCGGGAATGAGCAGTTCTTC.

The chain employs TRBV27 and TRBJ1-6; D perhaps matches TRBD1 (5 bases). The V end was cut by 2 bases, the J end by 6 bases, with 17 bases between. This CDR3 has 17 amino acids. The germline CDR1 and CDR2 sequences are MNHEY and SMNVEV (reference sequence). The CDR3 DNA is TGTGCCAGCAGTTTAACTGGGGCCCGCGCCTCTAATTCACCCCTCCACTTT. This codes for CASSLTGARASNSPLHF.